Listed below are T cell receptor beta chains from one sample, sequenced in a study of graft-versus-host responses after intestinal transplantation. Sequenced by immunoSEQ multiplex PCR; TCRdb stores in-frame clones only, minus some. The sample has roughly 110,000 clones, roughly 89% seen once. No cognate antigen is known for these TCRs. The source was unstimulated CD4+ T cells sorted from spleen or lymph node cells, collected before transplant. The receptors derive from a human donor who was the organ donor for an intestinal transplant. The CDR3 runs from the conserved cysteine through the conserved F or W. A D gene is named only where the DNA matches it firmly. Only some rows state a clone size, as once, few, many or a class for expanded clones.

CDR3 protein: CASSQRWGGEELFF
CDR3 DNA: TGTGCCAGCAGCCAACGGTGGGGCGGTGAGGAACTGTTTTTT
D gene: NA
clone size: few
J gene: TRBJ1-4
V gene: TRBV7-6

CDR3 protein: CASAPTADWRSDTQYF
CDR3 DNA: TGTGCTAGTGCCCCGACAGCCGACTGGAGATCAGATACGCAGTATTTT
D gene: NA
clone size: NA
J gene: TRBJ2-3
V gene: TRBV12-5

CDR3 protein: CASSLWETQYF
CDR3 DNA: TGTGCCAGCAGTTTATGGGAGACCCAGTACTTC
D gene: NA
clone size: NA
J gene: TRBJ2-5
V gene: TRBV27

CDR3 protein: CASSPRTGSRSGNTIYF
CDR3 DNA: TGCGCCAGCAGCCCGCGGACAGGGTCCCGCTCTGGAAACACCATATATTTT
D gene: TRBD1
clone size: NA
J gene: TRBJ1-3
V gene: TRBV4-1

CDR3 protein: CAISATGIRTEAFF
CDR3 DNA: TGTGCCATCAGTGCAACAGGGATTAGAACTGAAGCTTTCTTT
D gene: NA
clone size: NA
J gene: TRBJ1-1
V gene: TRBV10-3

CDR3 protein: CASGRDIGTDTQYF
CDR3 DNA: TGCGCCAGCGGCCGGGACATCGGCACAGATACGCAGTATTTT
D gene: NA
clone size: NA
J gene: TRBJ2-3
V gene: TRBV10-2

CDR3 protein: CASSFRQGNEKLFF
CDR3 DNA: TGTGCCAGCAGCTTTAGACAGGGTAATGAAAAACTGTTTTTT
D gene: TRBD1
clone size: once
J gene: TRBJ1-4
V gene: TRBV5-5

CDR3 protein: CASRLGGLGQETQYF
CDR3 DNA: TGCGCCAGCAGGTTAGGGGGGCTTGGCCAAGAGACCCAGTACTTC
D gene: NA
clone size: once
J gene: TRBJ2-5
V gene: TRBV5-1

CDR3 protein: CASSLGNNSPLHF
CDR3 DNA: TGCGCCAGCAGCTTGGGCAATAATTCACCCCTCCACTTT
D gene: NA
clone size: NA
J gene: TRBJ1-6
V gene: TRBV5-1

CDR3 protein: CASSKALRWTSGITYNEQFF
CDR3 DNA: TGTGCCAGCAGCAAAGCGCTTAGATGGACTAGCGGGATCACCTACAATGAGCAGTTCTTC
D gene: NA
clone size: NA
J gene: TRBJ2-1
V gene: TRBV21-1

CDR3 protein: CASSLRVGERTDTQYF
CDR3 DNA: TGTGCCAGCAGCTTAAGGGTCGGGGAGCGCACAGATACGCAGTATTTT
D gene: NA
clone size: NA
J gene: TRBJ2-3
V gene: TRBV7-3

CDR3 protein: CASSAGVSPSSYEQYF
CDR3 DNA: TGTGCCAGCAGCGCCGGGGTGTCCCCGAGCTCCTACGAGCAGTACTTC
D gene: NA
clone size: once
J gene: TRBJ2-7
V gene: TRBV9

CDR3 protein: CASRTQGGNSPLHF
CDR3 DNA: TGTGCCAGCAGGACGCAGGGTGGCAATTCACCCCTCCACTTT
D gene: NA
clone size: NA
J gene: TRBJ1-6
V gene: TRBV2

CDR3 protein: CASSVGTGTGGPGELFF
CDR3 DNA: TGTGCCAGCAGCGTAGGGACCGGGACAGGGGGCCCCGGGGAGCTGTTTTTT
D gene: TRBD1
clone size: once
J gene: TRBJ2-2
V gene: TRBV9

CDR3 protein: CASSSLDAGGPLEQYF
CDR3 DNA: TGTGCCAGTAGTTCTCTCGACGCGGGAGGGCCTCTCGAGCAGTACTTC
D gene: TRBD2
clone size: NA
J gene: TRBJ2-7
V gene: TRBV19

CDR3 protein: CASVLGTGNTIYF
CDR3 DNA: TGTGCTAGTGTCCTCGGGACCGGAAACACCATATATTTT
D gene: NA
clone size: NA
J gene: TRBJ1-3
V gene: TRBV12-5

CDR3 protein: CVSGGAGEAFF
CDR3 DNA: TGTGTATCAGGGGGCGCGGGTGAAGCTTTCTTT
D gene: TRBD1
clone size: NA
J gene: TRBJ1-1
V gene: TRBV6-1

CDR3 protein: CASSKDRRSNQPQHF
CDR3 DNA: TGTGCCAGCAGCAAGGACAGGAGGAGCAATCAGCCCCAGCATTTT
D gene: TRBD1
clone size: NA
J gene: TRBJ1-5
V gene: TRBV6-5

CDR3 protein: CASSSLSTTGDTQYF
CDR3 DNA: TGTGCCAGCAGCTCCCTGTCGACCACCGGGGATACGCAGTATTTT
D gene: NA
clone size: NA
J gene: TRBJ2-3
V gene: TRBV5-5

CDR3 protein: CASRPQGVWAGELFF
CDR3 DNA: TGTGCCAGCAGGCCGCAGGGGGTCTGGGCCGGGGAGCTGTTTTTT
D gene: TRBD1
clone size: NA
J gene: TRBJ2-2
V gene: TRBV6-5

CDR3 protein: CASSYWPIYGYTF
CDR3 DNA: TGTGCCAGCAGTTATTGGCCGATCTATGGCTACACCTTC
D gene: NA
clone size: NA
J gene: TRBJ1-2
V gene: TRBV6-5

CDR3 protein: CASSLMGVQETQYF
CDR3 DNA: TGTGCCAGCAGCCTCATGGGGGTCCAAGAGACCCAGTACTTC
D gene: NA
clone size: NA
J gene: TRBJ2-5
V gene: TRBV7-2

CDR3 protein: CASSSDRASTDTQYF
CDR3 DNA: TGCGCCAGCAGCTCGGACAGGGCTAGCACAGATACGCAGTATTTT
D gene: TRBD1
clone size: NA
J gene: TRBJ2-3
V gene: TRBV5-1

CDR3 protein: CASSPTGARGAFF
CDR3 DNA: TGTGCCAGCAGTCCGACAGGGGCCCGCGGGGCTTTCTTT
D gene: TRBD1
clone size: NA
J gene: TRBJ1-1
V gene: TRBV6-5

CDR3 protein: CASSIVSSGDPPGEQFF
CDR3 DNA: TGTGCCAGTAGTATAGTGTCTAGCGGGGACCCCCCCGGTGAGCAGTTCTTC
D gene: TRBD2
clone size: NA
J gene: TRBJ2-1
V gene: TRBV19

CDR3 protein: CASKGQGGSGTEAFF
CDR3 DNA: TGTGCCAGCAAGGGACAGGGAGGTTCGGGCACTGAAGCTTTCTTT
D gene: TRBD1
clone size: NA
J gene: TRBJ1-1
V gene: TRBV2

CDR3 protein: CASSLQGRGDGYTF
CDR3 DNA: TGCGCCAGCAGCTTGCAGGGGCGGGGAGATGGCTACACCTTC
D gene: NA
clone size: NA
J gene: TRBJ1-2
V gene: TRBV5-1

CDR3 protein: CASSGWGTDTQYF
CDR3 DNA: TGTGCCAGCAGTGGGTGGGGGACAGATACGCAGTATTTT
D gene: NA
clone size: NA
J gene: TRBJ2-3
V gene: TRBV6-5